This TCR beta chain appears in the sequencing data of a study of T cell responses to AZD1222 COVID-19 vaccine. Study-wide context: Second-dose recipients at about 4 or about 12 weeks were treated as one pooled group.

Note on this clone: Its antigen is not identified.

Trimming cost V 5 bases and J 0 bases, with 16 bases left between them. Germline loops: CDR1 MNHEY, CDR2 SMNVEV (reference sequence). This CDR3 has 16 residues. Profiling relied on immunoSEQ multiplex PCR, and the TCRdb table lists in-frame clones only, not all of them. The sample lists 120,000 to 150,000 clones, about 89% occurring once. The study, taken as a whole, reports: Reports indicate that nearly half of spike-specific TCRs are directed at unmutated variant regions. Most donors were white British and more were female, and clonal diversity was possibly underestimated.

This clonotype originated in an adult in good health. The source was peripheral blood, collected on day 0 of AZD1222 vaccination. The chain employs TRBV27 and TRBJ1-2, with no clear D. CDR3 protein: CASSPRGLTPNYGYTF. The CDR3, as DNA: TGTGCCAGCAGTCCACGAGGACTGACACCTAACTATGGCTACACCTTC.